What follows are 16 T cell receptor beta chains derived from one specimen sequenced in a study of identical twins. TCRdb fed the 5' RACE reads into MiXCR, producing one record per CDR3 protein. The table records some 500,000 distinct CDR3 sequences, around an eighth of them present only once. The same sample was also studied in work on yellow fever vaccine responses in identical twins.

Input material: CD4+ T cells sorted from blood. The receptors were gathered from a woman between 18 and 30 years old in good health.

This clonotype was observed a few times. The rearrangement joins TRBV20-1 to TRBJ2-1, with 15 positions matching TRBD2. V lost 1 base to trimming and J lost 0 bases; unmatched junction nucleotides: 13. CDR1 is DFQATT, CDR2 SNEGSKA, per germline (reference sequence). The CDR3 contains 21 residues. Here the CDR3 DNA reads TGCAGTGCTAGAGTGGCCGGGACTAGCGGGAGGACCTTAAGCTCCTACAATGAGCAGTTCTTC. It yields the protein CSARVAGTSGRTLSSYNEQFF.

The chain uses TRBV20-1 and TRBJ2-3; TRBD2 is a possible D gene (6 bases). Germline V gives CDR1 DFQATT, CDR2 SNEGSKA (reference sequence). V gave up 3 bases and J gave up 6 bases, with 16 bases separating them. CDR3 length: 14 residues. CDR3 in DNA: TGCAGTGCTAGGGTCGTTGAGGGGAGGGATACGCAGTATTTT. The encoded protein is CSARVVEGRDTQYF.

The chain carries TRBV28 and TRBJ2-1; unclear D gene. The CDR3 consists of 13 residues. V was cut by 1 base and J by 5 bases, with 6 bases left in between. Germline CDR1 and CDR2: MDHEN and SYDVKM. The CDR3 DNA reads as TGTGCCAGCAGTTTATACAAAAACAATGAGCAGTTCTTC. Amino acid sequence: CASSLYKNNEQFF.

The chain is built from TRBV9 and TRBJ2-5; TRBD1 is a possible D gene (6 bases). In germline, CDR1 is SGDLS, CDR2 YYNGEE. CDR3 length: 15 amino acids. V gave up 1 base and J gave up 1 base, with 11 bases separating them. CDR3 sequence: CASSVIQGTQETQYF. DNA for the CDR3: TGTGCCAGCAGCGTAATACAGGGAACCCAAGAGACCCAGTACTTC.

V is TRBV15 and J is TRBJ1-5; D is perhaps TRBD1 (6 bases). The CDR3 totals 15 residues. Deletions cut 1 base from V and 9 bases from J, with 16 bases between. The germline V gene has CDR1 LNHNV and CDR2 YYDKDF (reference sequence). DNA of the CDR3: TGTGCCACCAGCAGAGTAGTGGGGGGGCTGAGGCCCCAGCATTTT. Its translation is CATSRVVGGLRPQHF.

This clonotype was counted only a few times. V is TRBV24-1 and J is TRBJ2-1, with D unclear. Germline values: CDR1 KGHDR, CDR2 SFDVKD. This CDR3 has 14 residues. Trimming shortened V by 12 bases and J by 8 bases, and 22 bases separated the two germline ends. CDR3 bases: TGTGCCCCACCACTCCGAGGCAGGCCCCATGAGCAGTTCTTC. It encodes CAPPLRGRPHEQFF.

In its sample, this clonotype was seen a few times. The rearrangement joins TRBV7-4 to TRBJ2-7; D remains unclear. Trimming took off 6 bases at V and 0 bases at J, with 9 bases between the two ends. Germline values: CDR1 SGHVT, CDR2 SQSDAQ. The CDR3 has 13 residues. The CDR3 sequence: CASRLIVSYEQYF. CDR3 nucleotide sequence: TGTGCCAGCAGGTTAATAGTCTCCTACGAGCAGTACTTC.

This clonotype has more than one count but fewer than ten. The genes are TRBV7-2 and TRBJ2-2; D call uncertain. Per the germline V gene, CDR1 is SGHTA and CDR2 is FQGNSA. The CDR3 sequence is 13 residues long. V was cut by 5 bases and J by 6 bases, with 10 bases left in between. The CDR3 region is CASSEIRSGELFF. In DNA form, the CDR3 reads TGTGCCAGCAGCGAAATACGGTCCGGGGAGCTGTTTTTT.

The rearrangement links TRBV5-1 to TRBJ2-1; 9 positions agree with TRBD2. The V gene's germline CDR1 is SGHRS and CDR2 YFSETQ. The CDR3 has 17 residues. V trimming: 5 bases; J trimming: 8 bases; junction bases outside the gene matches: 17. In DNA, the CDR3 is TGCGCCAGCAGGGGGCAGATAGGCGGGAGGGCCAAAGATGAGCAGTTCTTC. It codes for CASRGQIGGRAKDEQFF.

This clonotype was counted a few times. This sequence joins TRBV6-1 and TRBJ2-4, with 7 bases matching TRBD1. Germline CDR1 MNHNS, CDR2 SASEGT. The CDR3 has 14 amino acids. V shed 6 bases, J shed 8 bases, and the junction held 10 bases outside the gene matches. CDR3 in amino acids: CASRARDSLDIQYF. CDR3 in DNA: TGTGCCAGCAGGGCCCGGGACAGCCTGGACATTCAGTACTTC.

This clonotype was found many times. The chain carries TRBV7-2 and TRBJ1-2; 8 nucleotides match TRBD1. CDR1 and CDR2 from the germline V gene are SGHTA and FQGNSA. Germline trimming cut 1 base from V and 3 bases from J; bases unmatched to any gene: 4. CDR3 length equals 15 residues. CDR3 coding DNA: TGTGCCAGCAGCTTAGATCAGGGGGCCGACTATGGCTACACCTTC. This encodes CASSLDQGADYGYTF.

The chain has TRBV12-3 or TRBV12-4 and TRBJ2-7; no firm D call. Between the trimmed V and J ends, which lost 5 bases and 2 bases, there was a span of 13 bases. The CDR3 has 14 residues. The CDR3 DNA reads as TGTGCCAGCAGTCCCAAGACTCCGCCCTACGAGCAGTACTTC. Residues: CASSPKTPPYEQYF.

The chain uses TRBV12-3 or TRBV12-4 and TRBJ2-7; possibly TRBD2 for D (6 bases). The CDR3 runs 14 residues. V was trimmed by 6 bases and J by 4 bases, leaving 16 bases between them. CDR3 residues: CASRSRGSFYEQYF. In DNA, the CDR3 is TGTGCCAGCAGGTCGCGGGGTTCTTTTTACGAGCAGTACTTC.

This clonotype occurred a few times. The rearrangement uses TRBV7-2 and TRBJ2-3; D call uncertain. The V gene lost 5 bases and the J gene lost 3 bases, with 18 bases spanning the gap. CDR3 size: 16 residues. Germline CDR1 and CDR2: SGHTA and FQGNSA. CDR3 in amino acids: CASSPVWIGETDTQYF. CDR3 bases: TGTGCCAGCAGCCCTGTGTGGATTGGCGAGACAGATACGCAGTATTTT.

This clonotype was seen a handful of times. This chain uses TRBV12-3 or TRBV12-4 with TRBJ2-2, with D perhaps matching TRBD1 or TRBD2 (5 bases each). V was pared by 7 bases and J by 6 bases, with 15 bases between. The CDR3 sequence is 14 residues long. This CDR3 is CASNLLGVPGELFF. CDR3 bases: TGTGCCAGCAATCTTTTGGGGGTCCCCGGGGAGCTGTTTTTT.

This clonotype was detected a few times. The DNA of the CDR3 is TGTGCCAGCAGTTTAAGCTCTGGACAGGGTTTAATTGAAGCTTTCTTT. Protein product: CASSLSSGQGLIEAFF. This chain connects TRBV28 to TRBJ1-1; 8 bases line up with TRBD1. The CDR3 is 16 residues long. Trimming removed 2 bases from V and 7 bases from J; junction bases left unmatched: 12. Germline V CDR1 and CDR2: MDHEN, SYDVKM.